The 20 T cell receptor beta chains in this list originate from one sample, sequenced in a study of T cells after yellow fever vaccination (dated by TCRdb to the late 2010s). The treatment or condition label corresponds to: live attenuated yellow fever vaccine strain. Receptor amplification or capture employed 5' RACE. Instrument used: Illumina HiSeq 2500. TCRdb reanalyzed the raw reads on its own, using fastp at Q25 for trimming and MiXCR for clone calling, and kept in-frame beta chains. Entries are consolidated by CDR3 protein sequence, retaining the most common genes and DNA. The sample table lists 450,000 to 650,000 distinct CDR3 sequences, about a fifth of them with a count of one. About 16% of the sample is in the top ten clones. This specimen was PBMCs, taken 21 days after the first yellow fever vaccination. The receptors stem from a man aged 18 to 29 who received the YFV17D yellow fever vaccine.

The chain links TRBV6-1 to TRBJ2-7; possible D gene TRBD2, 6 bases. Germline CDR1 reads MNHNS; CDR2 reads SASEGT. With 5 bases removed from V and 3 bases from J, the gap between germline ends came to 11 bases. There are 13 residues in the CDR3. In nucleotides, the CDR3 is TGTGCCAGCAGTCGCGGGGATATCTACGAGCAGTACTTC. Its protein is CASSRGDIYEQYF.

The chain combines TRBV5-5 with TRBJ1-4; D might be TRBD1 (5 bases). The V and J ends lost 0 bases and 8 bases respectively, with 8 bases between them. This CDR3 spans 13 amino acids. Germline CDR1 is SGHKS and CDR2 is YYEKEE (reference sequence). The CDR3 sequence: CASSLAWGEKLFF. DNA for the CDR3: TGTGCCAGCAGCTTGGCGTGGGGCGAAAAACTGTTTTTT.

The J gene is TRBJ1-6, the V gene TRBV5-1; D remains unclear. CDR1 SGHRS and CDR2 YFSETQ come from the germline V gene. The V end was cut by 4 bases, the J end by 7 bases, with 9 bases between. This CDR3 spans 13 amino acids. The CDR3 region is CASSQMGNSPLHF. The CDR3 DNA follows: TGCGCCAGCAGCCAGATGGGGAATTCACCCCTCCACTTT.

The CDR3 sequence is CSARSLLVEQFF. CDR3 in DNA: TGCAGTGCTAGGAGTCTACTAGTTGAGCAGTTCTTC. V usage is TRBV20-1 and J usage is TRBJ2-1; possibly TRBD2 for D (5 bases). Trimming shortened V by 3 bases and J by 9 bases, and 12 bases separated the two germline ends. The V gene's germline CDR1 is DFQATT and CDR2 SNEGSKA (reference sequence). This CDR3 is built from 12 residues.

This clonotype was picked up a small number of times. The chain has TRBV4-1 and TRBJ2-1; D not certain. CDR1 and CDR2 (germline): MGHRA, YSYEKL. V was pared by 0 bases and J by 4 bases, with 10 bases between. This CDR3 is built from 15 residues. CDR3 sequence: CASSQDRLAYNEQFF. CDR3 nucleotides: TGCGCCAGCAGCCAAGATCGGTTAGCTTACAATGAGCAGTTCTTC.

This clonotype showed up just a few times. The rearrangement joins TRBV6-2 or TRBV6-3 to TRBJ2-2; D is uncertain. From germline, CDR1 is MNHEY and CDR2 SVGEGT. V shed 1 base and J shed 0 bases, with 6 bases lying between them. The CDR3 is 15 amino acids. The CDR3 nucleotides read TGTGCCAGCAGTTACTACTCCCCGAACACCGGGGAGCTGTTTTTT. Its translation is CASSYYSPNTGELFF.

For this clonotype: At one of its ends the junction is not consistent with the germline gene, which may arise from a read error. CDR3 in amino acids: CASRRFGGTGKNYGYNF. CDR3 nucleotides: TGTGCCAGCAGACGATTCGGTGGGACAGGGAAGAACTATGGCTACAACTTC. The J gene is TRBJ1-2, the V gene TRBV12-3 or TRBV12-4; 9 bases agree with TRBD1. The CDR3 sequence is 17 residues long.

The CDR3 coding sequence is TGCGCCAGCAGCCAAGATCCAGAGGGACAGCCAAGAGTCAAAAACATTCAGTACTTC. Residues: CASSQDPEGQPRVKNIQYF. The V gene is TRBV4-3, the J gene TRBJ2-4; 7 bases match TRBD1. In germline, CDR1 is LGHNA, CDR2 YSLEER. V gave up 0 bases and J gave up 3 bases; unmatched junction bases: 14. The CDR3 consists of 19 residues.

This sequence joins TRBV7-2 and TRBJ1-3; D possibly corresponds to TRBD1 (6 bases). In germline, CDR1 is SGHTA, CDR2 FQGNSA. V was pared by 5 bases and J by 0 bases, with 17 bases between. The CDR3 runs to 17 residues. The CDR3 DNA follows: TGTGCCAGCAGCACTCAGGGGACGGCAAACTCTGGAAACACCATATATTTT. Translation gives CASSTQGTANSGNTIYF.

The DNA of the CDR3 is TGTGCCAGCAGTTTCTTGGGACTAGTGTCCCATGAGCAGTTCTTC. As protein: CASSFLGLVSHEQFF. The chain couples TRBV6-5 to TRBJ2-1, with TRBD2 matching over 8 bases. The V and J ends lost 4 bases and 8 bases, in that order; junction bases with no gene match: 10. The CDR3 is 15 amino acids. Germline V CDR1 and CDR2: MNHEY, SVGAGI.

The chain recombines TRBV30 with TRBJ1-1; D unclear. Germline V lookup: CDR1 GTSNPN, CDR2 SVGIG (reference sequence). CDR3 length equals 11 residues. V lost 0 bases and J lost 6, with 5 bases in between. The CDR3 DNA follows: TGTGCCTGGAGTGTACCCCCTGAAGCTTTCTTT. Amino acid sequence: CAWSVPPEAFF. The complete variable domain, with remaining parts taken from reference TRBV30 and TRBJ1-1, reads SQTIHQWPATLVQPVGSPLSLECTVEGTSNPNLYWYRQAAGRGLQLLFYSVGIGQISSEVPQNLSASRPQDRQFILSSKKLLLSDSGFYLCAWSVPPEAFFGQGTRLTVV.

V usage is TRBV5-1 and J usage is TRBJ1-2; D possibly corresponds to TRBD1 (6 bases). V was clipped by 4 bases and J by 2 bases, with 18 bases between them. CDR1 SGHRS and CDR2 YFSETQ come from the germline V gene. The CDR3 is 16 residues long. This CDR3 reads CASSPDRSGVNYGYTF. The DNA for the CDR3 is TGCGCCAGCAGCCCCGATAGGTCAGGGGTAAACTATGGCTACACCTTC.

The chain links TRBV12-3 or TRBV12-4 to TRBJ1-2, with D unclear. This CDR3 has 13 amino acids. The ends were cut back, 6 bases at V and 4 bases at J, with 12 bases in the middle. This CDR3 is CASSLVKVYGYTF. The CDR3 DNA is TGTGCCAGCAGCCTAGTAAAGGTCTATGGCTACACCTTC.

This clonotype showed up just a few times. The V call is TRBV3-1, the J call TRBJ1-2; D remains ambiguous. Germline V gene lookup returns CDR1 LGHDT and CDR2 YNNKEL (reference sequence). Deletions cut 2 bases from V and 7 bases from J, with 2 bases between. The CDR3 spans 10 residues. CDR3 bases: TGTGCCAGCAGCCAATCTGGCTACACCTTC. Its protein product is CASSQSGYTF.

This clonotype was counted a few times. This rearrangement joins TRBV5-1 to TRBJ2-1, with D unclear. Trimming left V 4 bases short and J 4 bases short, with 15 bases between. The CDR3 runs to 15 residues. Germline CDR1 and CDR2: SGHRS and YFSETQ. The CDR3 DNA reads as TGCGCCAGCAGCCTACGCCAGCCCCGTTACAATGAGCAGTTCTTC. This codes for CASSLRQPRYNEQFF.

This clonotype was recorded many times. J is TRBJ1-2 and V is TRBV6-5; D uncertain. V lost 0 bases and J lost 7, with 6 bases in between. The CDR3 totals 12 residues. From germline, CDR1 is MNHEY and CDR2 SVGAGI. The CDR3: CASSYSRGGYTF. The CDR3 bases are TGTGCCAGCAGTTACTCACGGGGTGGCTACACCTTC.

This clonotype has a handful of counts. V is TRBV6-2 or TRBV6-3 and J is TRBJ2-2; possible D gene TRBD1, 6 bases. Germline V lookup: CDR1 MNHEY, CDR2 SVGEGT. Trimming pared 5 bases from V and 0 bases from J, leaving 10 bases between. The CDR3 spans 15 residues. The CDR3 loop is CASSTGTPNTGELFF. The CDR3 DNA follows: TGTGCCAGCAGTACCGGGACACCGAACACCGGGGAGCTGTTTTTT.

V is TRBV25-1 and J is TRBJ2-3, with TRBD1 matching over 7 bases. The CDR3 sequence is 13 residues long. Germline CDR1 reads MGHDK; CDR2 reads SYGVNS. Germline trimming cut 8 bases from V and 1 base from J; bases unmatched to any gene: 3. In DNA, the CDR3 is TGTGCCAGCGGAACAGGGGGCACAGATACGCAGTATTTT. Amino acids: CASGTGGTDTQYF.

The chain couples TRBV19 to TRBJ2-5; TRBD2 matches 8 bases. CDR1 LNHDA and CDR2 SQIVND come from the germline V gene (reference sequence). V lost 5 bases and J lost 7; bases outside the gene matches: 12. This CDR3 has 15 residues. This CDR3 reads CASSPGLARLTTQYF. For the CDR3, the DNA is TGTGCCAGTAGTCCTGGACTAGCCCGGCTGACGACCCAGTACTTC.

This clonotype has a handful of counts. The chain couples TRBV6-1 to TRBJ2-7; 8 bases line up with TRBD2. Germline V gene lookup returns CDR1 MNHNS and CDR2 SASEGT. This CDR3 has 13 amino acids. The CDR3 loop reads CVSREAGGYEQYV. As DNA, the CDR3 is TGTGTCTCACGGGAGGCGGGGGGCTACGAGCAGTACGTC.